The 26 T cell receptor beta chains given below trace back to one sample, sequenced in a study of blood T cell repertoires in COVID-19. Data came from immunoSEQ multiplex PCR; TCRdb stores just in-frame clones and leaves some out. Among about 240,000 clones listed, more than 75% were seen once. Material for sequencing was PBMCs or T cells enriched from blood (not recorded which). These TCRs come from a woman aged 40-49 years with acute COVID-19.

The chain carries TRBV27 and TRBJ1-2; 7 bases are shared with TRBD1. The CDR3 is 15 amino acids. CDR1 and CDR2 (germline): MNHEY, SMNVEV (reference sequence). The V and J ends lost 3 bases and 2 bases, in that order; junction bases with no gene match: 6. The CDR3 DNA reads TGTGCCAGCAGTTTCGGAGGGGGCTCCAACTATGGCTACACCTTC. It specifies CASSFGGGSNYGYTF.

The genes are TRBV11-2 and TRBJ1-2; 7 bases match TRBD1. CDR1 is SGHAT and CDR2 is FQNNGV in the germline V gene. CDR3 length: 13 amino acids. Trimming removed 5 bases from V and 2 bases from J; junction bases left unmatched: 2. The CDR3 here is CASSMTGNYGYTF. CDR3 coding DNA: TGTGCCAGCAGCATGACAGGGAACTATGGCTACACCTTC.

This chain links TRBV12-5 with TRBJ2-6; possible D gene TRBD2, 6 bases. The CDR3 sequence is 16 residues long. V lost 9 bases and J lost 0, with 15 bases in between. The germline CDR1 and CDR2 sequences are LGHNT and FRNRAP. The CDR3 DNA is TGTGCTAGCCCTGTCATCGGGGGCTCTGGGGCCAACGTCCTGACTTTC. Amino acids: CASPVIGGSGANVLTF.

Only one count was recorded for this clone. The chain uses TRBV3-1 (or the pseudogene TRBV3-2) and TRBJ1-2; D is possibly TRBD1 (5 bases). The CDR3 consists of 15 residues. Germline assignment: CDR1 LGHDT and CDR2 YNNKEL (reference sequence). Trimming took 1 base from V and 5 from J, leaving 14 bases between them. The CDR3 loop reads CASSQVRFQGYGYTF. For the CDR3, the DNA is TGTGCCAGCAGCCAAGTTCGGTTCCAGGGATATGGCTACACCTTC.

J is TRBJ1-2 and V is TRBV11-3; tentatively, D is TRBD1 (5 bases). V gave up 5 bases and J gave up 3 bases, with 10 bases separating them. Germline CDR1 and CDR2: SGHNT and YENEEA. The CDR3 covers 13 residues. Here the CDR3 DNA reads TGTGCCAGCAGCGCCGCCAGGGACTATGGCTACACCTTC. As protein: CASSAARDYGYTF.

The rearrangement links TRBV2 to TRBJ2-7; 9 positions agree with TRBD1. CDR1 is SNHLY, CDR2 FYNNEI, per germline. This CDR3 is built from 14 residues. Unmatched junction bases numbered 9, after V lost 8 bases and J lost 4 bases. The CDR3 reads CASALGQGMYEQYF. The CDR3 nucleotides read TGTGCCAGCGCTCTGGGACAGGGAATGTACGAGCAGTACTTC.

The genes are TRBV6-4 and TRBJ1-1; 7 positions agree with TRBD1. The V and J ends lost 10 bases and 4 bases, in that order; junction bases with no gene match: 9. CDR3 length: 13 amino acids. Germline-derived CDR1 and CDR2 are MRHNA and SNTAGT. CDR3 sequence (DNA): TGTGCCACCAGGAACAGGGGTAGCACTGAAGCTTTCTTT. Translating it yields CATRNRGSTEAFF.

The V call is TRBV5-4, the J call TRBJ2-1, with TRBD1 as a possible D gene (5 bases). From germline, CDR1 is SGHNT and CDR2 YYREEE (reference sequence). Trimming left V 3 bases short and J 5 bases short, with 15 bases between. This CDR3 is built from 15 residues. In nucleotides, the CDR3 is TGTGCCAGCAGCTCCCCCAACGGCAGGGACAATGAGCAGTTCTTC. It codes for CASSSPNGRDNEQFF.

This rearrangement joins TRBV7-9 to TRBJ1-1; 8 nucleotides agree with TRBD1. Germline V lookup: CDR1 SEHNR, CDR2 FQNEAQ (reference sequence). V shed 0 bases and J 4 bases; nucleotides not matched to a gene: 7. This CDR3 is 16 amino acids long. The CDR3 spells CASSLAGTGGFTEAFF. DNA of the CDR3: TGTGCCAGCAGCTTAGCAGGCACAGGGGGTTTCACTGAAGCTTTCTTT.

The chain couples TRBV18 to TRBJ2-5, with TRBD1 identical over 7 bases. This CDR3 comprises 15 residues. J lost 7 bases, V lost 3 bases, and 11 bases had no gene match. CDR1 and CDR2 from the germline V gene are KGHSH and LQKENI. In DNA, the CDR3 is TGTGCCAGCTCACCTAGAGACAGGGATCCTGGGACCCAGTACTTC. It is translated as CASSPRDRDPGTQYF.

The J gene is TRBJ2-1, the V gene TRBV11-2, with D perhaps matching TRBD2 (6 bases). Germline CDR1 reads SGHAT; CDR2 reads FQNNGV. The CDR3 length is 18 residues. V dropped 0 bases and J dropped 0 bases, with 15 bases sitting between them. The chain's CDR3 is CASSLDWDWVSSYNEQFF. In DNA form, the CDR3 reads TGTGCCAGCAGCTTAGATTGGGACTGGGTAAGCTCCTACAATGAGCAGTTCTTC.

The rearrangement joins TRBV27 to TRBJ2-1; tentative D call: TRBD2 (6 bases). CDR1 is MNHEY and CDR2 is SMNVEV in the germline V gene (reference sequence). V was trimmed by 8 bases and J by 0 bases, leaving 17 bases between them. This CDR3 contains 16 residues. The CDR3 DNA follows: TGTGCCAGCTGGGTGGCGGGACGCAGCTCCTACAATGAGCAGTTCTTC. Its protein product is CASWVAGRSSYNEQFF.

This rearrangement joins TRBV7-3 to TRBJ2-2, with TRBD2 matching 9 bases. The CDR3 covers 19 residues. Germline V lookup: CDR1 SGHTA, CDR2 FQGTGA. J lost 0 bases, V lost 6 bases, and 14 bases had no gene match. DNA of the CDR3: TGTGCCAGCAGTTCCCGAGGGCTAGCGGGAACCGCGAACACCGGGGAGCTGTTTTTT. Residues: CASSSRGLAGTANTGELFF.

The chain employs TRBV30 and TRBJ2-7; 8 bases agree with TRBD2. Trimming cost V 1 base and J 6 bases; bases outside gene matches: 5. This CDR3 contains 13 residues. Germline V gene lookup returns CDR1 GTSNPN and CDR2 SVGIG (reference sequence). The CDR3 spells CAWSEAGVGEQYF. The CDR3 DNA sequence: TGTGCCTGGAGTGAAGCGGGAGTGGGCGAGCAGTACTTC.

The chain joins TRBV5-6 to TRBJ2-1, with 10 bases that match TRBD2. The CDR3 is made up of 18 amino acids. V lost 0 bases, J lost 5 bases, and 11 bases stayed unmatched. Germline loops: CDR1 SGHDT, CDR2 YYEEEE. CDR3 protein: CASSLGLAGANRNNEQFF. As DNA, the CDR3 is TGTGCCAGCAGCTTGGGTCTAGCGGGAGCCAACAGGAACAATGAGCAGTTCTTC.

The chain uses TRBV29-1 and TRBJ1-1, with D possibly TRBD1 on 5 matching bases. The CDR3 is made up of 14 amino acids. Looked up from germline, CDR1 is SQVTM and CDR2 is ANQGSEA. V lost 0 bases to trimming and J lost 0 bases, with 8 bases between them. CDR3 sequence (DNA): TGCAGCGTTGAAGAGGTACAGGTGAACACTGAAGCTTTCTTT. The encoded protein is CSVEEVQVNTEAFF.

V gene TRBV6-6 combines with J gene TRBJ2-1, with TRBD2 matching 9 bases. Trimming cost V 4 bases and J 3 bases; bases outside gene matches: 7. The germline V gene has CDR1 MNHNY and CDR2 SVGAGI (reference sequence). The CDR3 is made up of 16 amino acids. The CDR3 spells CASSSLSGRHYNEQFF. CDR3 DNA sequence: TGTGCCAGCAGTTCCCTAAGCGGGAGGCACTACAATGAGCAGTTCTTC.

The chain has TRBV14 and TRBJ2-7; 12 nucleotides match TRBD2. The CDR3 totals 14 residues. The V segment lost 1 base and the J segment 9 bases; nucleotides outside the gene matches: 4. Germline V gives CDR1 SGHDN, CDR2 FVKESK. The CDR3, as DNA: TGTGCCAGCAGCCAAGGAACTAGCGGGAGGACGCAGTACTTC. Its translation is CASSQGTSGRTQYF.

V usage is TRBV30 and J usage is TRBJ2-3; a weak D match, TRBD1 (5 bases). The germline V and J ends were trimmed by 4 bases and 4 bases, with 18 bases remaining between them. The CDR3 has 15 residues. Germline assignment: CDR1 GTSNPN and CDR2 SVGIG (reference sequence). CDR3 region: CAWNPQGVQADTQYF. DNA of the CDR3: TGTGCCTGGAACCCCCAGGGTGTGCAGGCAGATACGCAGTATTTT.

This sequence joins TRBV5-4 and TRBJ2-2; perhaps TRBD2 as D (5 bases). The germline CDR1 and CDR2 sequences are SGHNT and YYREEE (reference sequence). The CDR3 consists of 15 residues. The V end was cut by 4 bases, the J end by 7 bases, with 17 bases between. The CDR3 bases are TGTGCCAGCAGCCCGGGCTCCCTAGCTGGCGGGGAGCTGTTTTTT. Amino acids: CASSPGSLAGGELFF. The whole variable domain, filled in from reference TRBV5-4 and TRBJ2-2, reads ETGVTQSPTHLIKTRGQQVTLRCSSQSGHNTVSWYQQALGQGPQFIFQYYREEENGRGNFPPRFSGLQFPNYSSELNVNALELDDSALYLCASSPGSLAGGELFFGEGSRLTVL.

This clone appeared a few times. The V call is TRBV14, the J call TRBJ2-1; the D is unclear. Trimming cost V 5 bases and J 4 bases, with 6 bases left between them. The germline gives CDR1 SGHDN, CDR2 FVKESK. CDR3 length equals 12 residues. DNA for the CDR3: TGTGCCAGCAGCACAGCATACAATGAGCAGTTCTTC. It translates to CASSTAYNEQFF.

This clone was seen only once. The genes are TRBV18 and TRBJ1-1; D remains ambiguous. Trimming cost V 3 bases and J 3 bases, with 17 bases left between them. Germline V lookup: CDR1 KGHSH, CDR2 LQKENI. The CDR3 runs to 16 residues. Written as DNA, the CDR3 is TGTGCCAGCTCACCCTTCTCATTAAGTCCAGACACTGAAGCTTTCTTT. Encoded protein: CASSPFSLSPDTEAFF. Full variable domain (outside the CDR3, taken from reference TRBV18 and TRBJ1-1): NAGVMQNPRHLVRRRGQEARLRCSPMKGHSHVYWYRQLPEEGLKFMVYLQKENIIDESGMPKERFSAEFPKEGPSILRIQQVVRGDSAAYFCASSPFSLSPDTEAFFGQGTRLTVV.

This chain connects TRBV18 to TRBJ2-7; weak D call: TRBD2 (5 bases). The V gene's germline CDR1 is KGHSH and CDR2 LQKENI. V gave up 0 bases and J gave up 3 bases, with 12 bases separating them. The CDR3 totals 15 residues. The CDR3 sequence is CASSPPLLAGYEQYF. In DNA form, the CDR3 reads TGTGCCAGCTCACCACCTCTGTTGGCGGGCTACGAGCAGTACTTC.

CDR3 in DNA: TGTGCCAGCTCGGGGTATAATTCACCCCTCCACTTT. Its translation: CASSGYNSPLHF. The gene calls are TRBV5-8 and TRBJ1-6; D is ambiguous. The CDR3 length is 12 residues. Trimming removed 7 bases from V and 4 bases from J, with 6 bases in between. Germline V CDR1 and CDR2: SGHTS, YDEGEE. Based on the CDR3 plus reference TRBV5-8 and TRBJ1-6, the full variable domain is EAGVTQSPTHLIKTRGQQATLRCSPISGHTSVYWYQQALGLGLQFLLWYDEGEERNRGNFPPRFSGRQFPNYSSELNVNALELEDSALYLCASSGYNSPLHFGNGTRLTVT.

The V and J genes are TRBV2 and TRBJ2-7, with TRBD1 identical over 8 bases. Germline V gene data show CDR1 as SNHLY and CDR2 as FYNNEI. This CDR3 spans 15 amino acids. J lost 3 bases, V lost 2 bases, and 6 bases had no gene match. The CDR3 nucleotides read TGTGCCAGCAGTGAACGTTCAGGGGGCATCTACGAGCAGTACTTC. Translation: CASSERSGGIYEQYF.

This clone was seen once. The chain couples TRBV5-1 to TRBJ2-1, with 7 bases that match TRBD1. Germline V gene data show CDR1 as SGHRS and CDR2 as YFSETQ. Trimming at V came to 4 bases and at J to 5 bases, leaving 3 bases not matched to a gene. This CDR3 has 13 residues. CDR3 sequence: CASSQGQNNEQFF. In DNA, the CDR3 is TGCGCCAGCAGCCAGGGACAGAACAATGAGCAGTTCTTC. Together with reference TRBV5-1 and TRBJ2-1, the CDR3 gives the full variable domain: KAGVTQTPRYLIKTRGQQVTLSCSPISGHRSVSWYQQTPGQGLQFLFEYFSETQRNKGNFPGRFSGRQFSNSRSEMNVSTLELGDSALYLCASSQGQNNEQFFGPGTRLTVL.